The 5 T cell receptor beta chains below all came from one sample that was sequenced in a study of shared clonotypes between healthy human individuals. Produced via immunoSEQ multiplex PCR; TCRdb's table is partial and in-frame only. The sample includes roughly 2.2 million clones, 85% to 95% of them seen just once. Sequencing was carried out using naive CD4+ T cells from PBMCs. The subset: CD45RA+ positively selected. The receptors stem from a young man in good health. Some clones in this sample may be carry-over from other donors' samples.

V gene TRBV5-1 combines with J gene TRBJ2-5; TRBD2 matches 12 bases. CDR1 is SGHRS, CDR2 YFSETQ, per germline. The V gene end was trimmed by 4 bases and the J gene end by 5 bases; junction bases not matched to a gene: 9. The CDR3 covers 16 residues. The CDR3 sequence: CASSPSGRAGGETQYF. CDR3 sequence (DNA): TGCGCCAGCAGCCCTAGCGGGAGGGCCGGGGGGGAGACCCAGTACTTC.

The chain uses TRBV2 and TRBJ2-1, with D uncertain. The CDR3 has 13 amino acids. Germline V gene sequence: CDR1 SNHLY, CDR2 FYNNEI. Trimming removed 8 bases at V and 4 bases at J, with 12 bases between. The CDR3 loop reads CASSLGGYNEQFF. CDR3 in DNA: TGTGCCAGCTCGCTGGGCGGATACAATGAGCAGTTCTTC.

The chain is built from TRBV6-6 and TRBJ1-3; a possible D gene is TRBD1 (6 bases). The CDR3 extends over 13 amino acids. Germline V gives CDR1 MNHNY, CDR2 SVGAGI (reference sequence). The V and J ends lost 8 bases and 5 bases respectively, with 13 bases between them. CDR3 sequence: CASAEQGRNTIYF. CDR3 bases: TGTGCCAGCGCTGAACAGGGTCGAAACACCATATATTTT.

This clone was seen only a few times. The chain joins TRBV19 to TRBJ1-2; D uncertain. CDR3 size: 13 residues. Trimming removed 3 bases at V and 0 bases at J, with 5 bases between. Germline assignment: CDR1 LNHDA and CDR2 SQIVND (reference sequence). The DNA of the CDR3 is TGTGCCAGTAGTATGGAGGCTAACTATGGCTACACCTTC. Translated: CASSMEANYGYTF.

This rearrangement joins TRBV18 to TRBJ1-2, with 7 bases identical to TRBD1. Germline V gives CDR1 KGHSH, CDR2 LQKENI. V shed 6 bases and J 2 bases; nucleotides not matched to a gene: 3. CDR3 length equals 13 residues. Here the CDR3 reads CASSSDRNYGYTF. CDR3 DNA: TGTGCCAGCTCCTCGGACAGGAACTATGGCTACACCTTC.